This T cell receptor (beta chain) was recovered during a study of T-cell memory formation after mild COVID-19. Points from the study as a whole: CD4+ contracting clones lay mainly in CM and EM, CD8+ ones in EMRA. The pre-infection memory compartment contained some responding clones, suggesting cross-reactive memory joined.

Germline lookup yields CDR1 SGHRS and CDR2 YFSETQ. This CDR3 comprises 16 residues. The ends lost 4 bases at V and 7 bases at J; junction bases unmatched: 13. TCRdb fed the 5' RACE reads into MiXCR, producing one record per CDR3 protein. The table records under 250,000 distinct CDR3 sequences, about 16% of them present only once. On this clonotype itself: What it recognizes is unknown.

The sample taken for sequencing was PBMCs or a T cell subset sorted from them (not recorded which). The TCR sequence derives from an adult woman who had mild COVID-19 (a few samples of this study predate the infection). Cell type and time point are not known. The chain links TRBV5-1 to TRBJ1-5; 8 positions agree with TRBD1. Here the CDR3 reads CASSPLPTGGGQPQHF. The CDR3 DNA sequence: TGCGCCAGCAGCCCCCTACCCACAGGGGGTGGGCAGCCCCAGCATTTT.